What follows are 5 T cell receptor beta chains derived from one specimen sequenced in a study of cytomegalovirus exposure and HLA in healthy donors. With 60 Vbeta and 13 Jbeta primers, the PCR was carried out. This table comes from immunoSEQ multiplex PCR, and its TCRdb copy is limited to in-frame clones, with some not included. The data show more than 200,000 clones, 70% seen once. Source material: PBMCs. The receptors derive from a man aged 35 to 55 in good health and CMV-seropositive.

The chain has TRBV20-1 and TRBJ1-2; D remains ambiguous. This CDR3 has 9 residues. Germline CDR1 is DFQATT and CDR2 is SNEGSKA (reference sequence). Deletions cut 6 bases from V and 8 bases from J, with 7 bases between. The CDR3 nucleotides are TGCAGTGCCCTCCCGGGCTACACCTTC. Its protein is CSALPGYTF.

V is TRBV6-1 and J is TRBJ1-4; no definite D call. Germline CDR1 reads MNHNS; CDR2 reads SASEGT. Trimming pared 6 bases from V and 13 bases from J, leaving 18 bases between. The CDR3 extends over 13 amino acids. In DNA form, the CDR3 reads TGTGCCAGCAGGGTGTCGCCCCCGCCGCGACTGTTTTTT. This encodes CASRVSPPPRLFF.

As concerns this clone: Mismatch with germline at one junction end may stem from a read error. Here the CDR3 reads CSVVGGTNEKLFF. The DNA for the CDR3 is TGCAGCGTTGTTGGGGGGACTAACGAAAAACTGTTTTTT. The genes are TRBV29-1 and TRBJ1-4; D is perhaps TRBD1 (5 bases). The CDR3 spans 13 residues. The germline gives CDR1 SQVTM, CDR2 ANQGSEA. The variable domain in full, completed from reference TRBV29-1 and TRBJ1-4, reads SAVISQKPSRDICQRGTSLTIQCQVDSQVTMMFWYRQQPGQSLTLIATANQGSEATYESGFVIDKFPISRPNLTFSTLTVSNMSPEDSSIYLCSVVGGTNEKLFFGSGTQLSVL.

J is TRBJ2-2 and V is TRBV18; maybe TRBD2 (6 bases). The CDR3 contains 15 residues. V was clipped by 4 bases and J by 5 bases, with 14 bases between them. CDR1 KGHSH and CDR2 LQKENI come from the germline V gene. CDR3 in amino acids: CASSHYRDLTGELFF. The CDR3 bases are TGTGCCAGCTCACACTACCGGGACTTAACCGGGGAGCTGTTTTTT.

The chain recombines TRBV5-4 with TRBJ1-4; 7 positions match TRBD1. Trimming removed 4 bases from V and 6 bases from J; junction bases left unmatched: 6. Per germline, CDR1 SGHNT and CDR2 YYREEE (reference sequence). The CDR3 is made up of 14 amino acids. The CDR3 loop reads CASSEGQRDEKLFF. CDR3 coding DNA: TGTGCCAGCAGCGAGGGACAGAGAGATGAAAAACTGTTTTTT.